Below, one T cell receptor (beta chain) is given with its context. The antigen is not known. This record comes from a study of identical twins. TCRdb itself ran the 5' RACE reads through MiXCR, one entry per CDR3 protein. Of about 720,000 distinct CDR3 sequences in the sample, around a sixth were seen once. The study's findings and limits: Sequences that were out-of-frame, alpha and twin-shared displayed an excess of low generation probability. The presence of invariant MAIT and iNKT cells could partly confound analyses of zero-insertion sequences.

Trimming took 6 bases from V and 7 from J; bases not matched to a gene: 9. Germline CDR1 and CDR2: MNHNS and SASEGT. The length of the CDR3 is 14 residues. Another study also made use of these data, one on T cells expressing NK-cell markers. That work adds: Sorting in several experiments was restricted by an anti-gamma-delta TCR antibody to alpha-beta TCR T cells. The CD3+CD56-NKG2C+ fraction was also led by these clonotypes in a few donors.

What was sequenced was PBMCs. This chain uses TRBV6-1 with TRBJ2-3; 8 bases are shared with TRBD2. This receptor was obtained from a woman under 30 in good health. The CDR3 DNA is TGTGCCAGCAGATTCGGGAGGGCCGGGAATACGCAGTATTTT. This translates into CASRFGRAGNTQYF.